This paragraph reports one T cell receptor beta chain. Antigen specificity is unknown. These data are taken from a study of cytotoxic CD8 clonotypes in ibrutinib-treated CLL. Study overall: After a median of approximately 68 months, 14 patients stayed remitted and around twelve progressed; responses had been partial in roughly 25 and complete in 2. Findings and limits, study-wide: Sustained-remission patients were sampled at different times than progressing patients were. Public clonotypes, rarely seen, contracted or held steady on treatment.

Measured with immunoSEQ multiplex PCR; TCRdb has only the in-frame clones, and not every one. Among more than 300,000 clones listed, roughly 85% were seen once. This CDR3 contains 13 residues. V lost 3 bases to trimming and J lost 11 bases, with 16 bases between them. Germline assignment: CDR1 MNHEY and CDR2 SMNVEV (reference sequence). The source material was PBMCs, sampled before ibrutinib treatment. V gene TRBV27 combines with J gene TRBJ1-1; D possibly corresponds to TRBD1 (6 bases). The clonotype comes from a human donor with chronic lymphocytic leukemia. In DNA form, the CDR3 reads TGTGCCAGCAGTTTCCCCGGACAGACACAGGCTTTCTTT. It encodes CASSFPGQTQAFF.